This is a list of T cell receptor beta chains from one sample in a study of shared clonotypes between healthy human individuals. Sequenced by immunoSEQ multiplex PCR; TCRdb stores in-frame clones only, minus some. The data show about 1.1 million clones, with 75% to 80% seen just once and 0.55% to 0.7% held by the top ten. The specimen sequenced was memory CD4+ T cells from PBMCs. These receptors all stem from a man aged 18 to 30 in good health. Some clones in this sample may be carry-over from other donors' samples. CDR3s leave out the opening cysteine and the closing phenylalanine or tryptophan. Fields, in order: V gene, CDR3 protein.

V: TRBV9
CDR3: ASSVEARVTGELF

V: TRBV28
CDR3: ASSLIRGSSYEQY

V: TRBV7-9
CDR3: ASSPLNMNTEAF

V: TRBV7-3
CDR3: ASSFLAGGQSEQF

V: TRBV6-5
CDR3: ASSYSNLAGNEQF

V: TRBV9
CDR3: ASVGRSSGANVLT

V: TRBV28
CDR3: ASSLVLTQGSNTGELF

V: TRBV6-1
CDR3: ASVGLMNTGELF

V: TRBV6-1
CDR3: ASSERDRAYEQY

V: TRBV30
CDR3: AWSVGQRQPQH

V: TRBV18
CDR3: ASSPGQGPNQPQH

V: TRBV7-9
CDR3: ASSLEGGYGYT